The 13 T cell receptor beta chains listed next were all sequenced from one sample in a study of T cell responses to AZD1222 COVID-19 vaccine. Measured with immunoSEQ multiplex PCR; TCRdb has only the in-frame clones, and not every one. The repertoire consists of 100,000 to 150,000 clones, with around 92% occurring once and the leading ten covering about 1.6%. Sequences were derived from peripheral blood, sampled on day 0 of AZD1222 vaccination. All receptors derive from an adult in good health.

The chain combines TRBV15 with TRBJ1-5, with D possibly TRBD1 on 5 matching bases. The CDR3 totals 16 residues. V dropped 1 base and J dropped 1 base, with 11 bases sitting between them. The germline V gene has CDR1 LNHNV and CDR2 YYDKDF (reference sequence). The CDR3 DNA sequence: TGTGCCACCAGCAGAGGGCGAGGGGTAAGCAATCAGCCCCAGCATTTT. This encodes CATSRGRGVSNQPQHF.

The chain uses TRBV27 and TRBJ2-5; TRBD1 is a possible D gene (5 bases). V was pared by 6 bases and J by 4 bases, with 18 bases between. This CDR3 comprises 15 residues. The V gene's germline CDR1 is MNHEY and CDR2 SMNVEV (reference sequence). The DNA of the CDR3 is TGTGCCAGCAGCCCCAGGACACTGAATGGAGAGACCCAGTACTTC. This translates into CASSPRTLNGETQYF.

This clone is a singleton in its sample. The V call is TRBV5-6, the J call TRBJ1-5; weak D call: TRBD1 (5 bases). Germline lookup yields CDR1 SGHDT and CDR2 YYEEEE. There are 13 residues in the CDR3. V was clipped by 4 bases and J by 6 bases, with 11 bases between them. The CDR3 region has the DNA TGTGCCAGCAGCGTTTCGGGGGTTCAGCCCCAGCATTTT. Protein: CASSVSGVQPQHF.

V usage is TRBV4-2 and J usage is TRBJ2-7; D remains unclear. CDR1 is LGHNA and CDR2 is YNFKEQ in the germline V gene. The CDR3 consists of 14 residues. Trimming pared 1 base from V and 2 bases from J, leaving 9 bases between. The CDR3 DNA reads as TGTGCCAGCAGCCAAGTTGCGGACGCCTACGAGCAGTACTTC. This gives the protein CASSQVADAYEQYF.

This clone was seen once. This chain uses TRBV5-1 with TRBJ2-3; the match to TRBD2 covers 15 bases. This CDR3 has 18 amino acids. V lost 6 bases, J lost 2 bases, and 10 bases stayed unmatched. Germline-derived CDR1 and CDR2 are SGHRS and YFSETQ. Here the CDR3 reads CASTSGLAGGRPTDTQYF. The CDR3 DNA reads as TGCGCCAGCACTTCCGGACTAGCGGGAGGGCGCCCCACAGATACGCAGTATTTT.

The rearrangement links TRBV6-6 to TRBJ2-5; 7 nucleotides line up with TRBD1. Germline CDR1 reads MNHNY; CDR2 reads SVGAGI (reference sequence). Unmatched junction bases numbered 13, after V lost 4 bases and J lost 5 bases. This CDR3 has 16 residues. The CDR3 loop is CASSSTGVASLETQYF. The CDR3 nucleotides read TGTGCCAGCAGTTCCACAGGGGTCGCGTCTTTGGAGACCCAGTACTTC.

The chain employs TRBV4-3 and TRBJ1-2; D gene unclear. CDR3 length: 13 amino acids. In germline, CDR1 is LGHNA, CDR2 YSLEER. Trimming pared 3 bases from V and 2 bases from J, leaving 7 bases between. The DNA of the CDR3 is TGCGCCAGCAGCCAGACCCGAAACTATGGCTACACCTTC. Translation gives CASSQTRNYGYTF.

In this sample, this clone turned up a few times. The genes are TRBV11-2 and TRBJ2-7; 12 positions match TRBD2. The CDR3 consists of 15 residues. Trimming cost V 5 bases and J 4 bases; bases outside gene matches: 6. Germline V lookup: CDR1 SGHAT, CDR2 FQNNGV. This chain's CDR3 is CASSPGTSGSYEQYF. For the CDR3, the DNA is TGTGCCAGCAGCCCCGGGACTAGCGGGTCATACGAGCAGTACTTC.

This chain joins TRBV24-1 and TRBJ1-5; TRBD1 aligns across 7 bases. The CDR3 extends over 12 amino acids. V shed 9 bases, J shed 4 bases, and the junction held 2 bases outside the gene matches. Germline lookup yields CDR1 KGHDR and CDR2 SFDVKD. The CDR3 spells CATGGQNQPQHF. The CDR3 DNA reads TGTGCCACCGGGGGACAGAATCAGCCCCAGCATTTT.

This clone was found once. The rearrangement uses TRBV7-8 and TRBJ2-5; D unclear. Trimming removed 1 base at V and 5 bases at J, with 5 bases between. CDR1 is SGHVS and CDR2 is FQNEAQ in the germline V gene. The CDR3 sequence is 12 residues long. The CDR3 reads CASSLVRETQYF. The CDR3 nucleotides are TGTGCCAGCAGCTTAGTTAGGGAGACCCAGTACTTC.

V usage is TRBV7-6 and J usage is TRBJ1-1; 8 nucleotides agree with TRBD1. The ends lost 3 bases at V and 3 bases at J; junction bases unmatched: 9. This CDR3 comprises 16 residues. Looked up from germline, CDR1 is SGHVS and CDR2 is FNYEAQ. The DNA of the CDR3 is TGTGCCAGCAGCTTGAACCGGACAGGGATCGACACTGAAGCTTTCTTT. Its protein is CASSLNRTGIDTEAFF.

This clone was observed a few times. V gene TRBV19 combines with J gene TRBJ1-2; TRBD1 might be the D (6 bases). V lost 7 bases and J 4 bases, leaving 16 bases between the germline ends. CDR1 and CDR2 (germline): LNHDA, SQIVND (reference sequence). CDR3 length: 14 amino acids. This chain's CDR3 is CASKNRDLGYGYTF. CDR3 DNA sequence: TGTGCCAGTAAAAACAGGGATCTTGGCTATGGCTACACCTTC.

The gene calls are TRBV27 and TRBJ2-7, with 9 bases lining up with TRBD1. The CDR3 covers 15 residues. With 5 bases clipped from V and 5 bases from J, the junction kept 10 bases outside the gene matches. CDR1 is MNHEY and CDR2 is SMNVEV in the germline V gene (reference sequence). This chain's CDR3 is CASSPNRGRVNEQYF. CDR3 nucleotides: TGTGCCAGCAGTCCGAACAGGGGGCGCGTTAACGAGCAGTACTTC.